This TCR beta chain was documented in a study of blood T cells in healthy people across ages. This clonotype has a single count. CDR3 length: 14 residues. Germline V CDR1 and CDR2: SGDLS, YYNGEE. The ends were cut back, 1 base at V and 6 bases at J, with 13 bases in the middle. With a J-beta primer mix and a sample-barcoded 5' primer, a second PCR ran about 7 to 12 cycles. TCRdb used MiXCR to reprocess the 5' RACE reads, holding one entry per CDR3 protein. The sample includes some 1.4 million distinct CDR3 sequences, around two fifths of them seen just once. The receptor was derived from a woman aged 18-29 years in good health. The sample consisted of blood. The V and J genes are TRBV9 and TRBJ1-2; no definite D call. The CDR3 DNA reads as TGTGCCAGCAGCGTAACAACCCCGAAGGATGGCTACACCTTC. Its protein product is CASSVTTPKDGYTF.